Sequencing of this T cell receptor (beta chain) was carried out in a study of OX40 agonist ivuxolimab in advanced cancers. Looking at the study overall: Three partial responders included one hepatocellular carcinoma patient and two cutaneous melanoma patients.

Germline values: CDR1 MNHNS, CDR2 SASEGT. V was trimmed by 6 bases and J by 4 bases, leaving 13 bases between them. The CDR3 is made up of 14 amino acids. Sequenced by immunoSEQ multiplex PCR; TCRdb stores in-frame clones only, minus some. The sample includes roughly 26,000 clones, 85% to 90% of them seen just once. J is TRBJ2-1 and V is TRBV6-1, with D perhaps TRBD2 (5 bases). The sample in question was CD4+ or CD8+ T cells sorted from blood, obtained in a trial of the OX40 agonist ivuxolimab. This TCR was recovered from an adult with an advanced solid tumor such as melanoma, head and neck, liver or kidney cancer. CDR3 sequence: CASSDRDTYNEQFF. In nucleotides, the CDR3 is TGTGCCAGCAGCGACCGGGATACTTACAATGAGCAGTTCTTC.